This entry features one T cell receptor (beta chain) sequence. The antigen remains unidentified. TCRdb reanalysed the 5' RACE reads using MiXCR and keeps one entry per CDR3 protein. Of under 900,000 distinct CDR3 sequences in the sample, around 12% were seen once. The data were taken from a study of identical twins. Points from the study as a whole: Out-of-frame beta chain sequences displayed weaker excess sharing between twins. The study found excess low generation probability among twin-shared out-of-frame alpha sequences. Part of the zero-insertion signal could reflect confounding by invariant MAIT and iNKT cells.

Another study also made use of these data, one on yellow fever vaccine responses in identical twins.

Sequenced sample: PBMCs. This TCR derives from a woman younger than 30 in good health.

The CDR3 here is CASSQSTRDRGYNEQFF. The CDR3 nucleotides read TGCGCCAGCAGCCAGTCAACACGGGACAGGGGATACAATGAGCAGTTCTTC. The gene calls are TRBV4-1 and TRBJ2-1; the match to TRBD1 covers 10 bases. The CDR3 is 17 amino acids. CDR1 MGHRA and CDR2 YSYEKL come from the germline V gene. V was pared by 3 bases and J by 4 bases, with 9 bases of the junction left unmatched.